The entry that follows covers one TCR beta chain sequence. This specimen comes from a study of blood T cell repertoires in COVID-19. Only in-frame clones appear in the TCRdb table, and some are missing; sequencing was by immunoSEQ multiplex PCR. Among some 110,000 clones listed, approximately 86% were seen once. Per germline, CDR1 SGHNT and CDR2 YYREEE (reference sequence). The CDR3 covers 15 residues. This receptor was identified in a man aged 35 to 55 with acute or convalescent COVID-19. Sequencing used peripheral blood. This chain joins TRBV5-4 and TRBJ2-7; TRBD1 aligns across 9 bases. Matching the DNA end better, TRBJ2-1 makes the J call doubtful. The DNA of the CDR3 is TGTGCCAGCAGCTCGGCGGGACAGGGACACAATGAGCAGTTCTTC. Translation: CASSSAGQGHNEQFF.